Below are 11 T cell receptor beta chains sequenced from a single sample in a study of blood T cell repertoires in COVID-19. Here immunoSEQ multiplex PCR was the method, and the copy in TCRdb shows in-frame clones only, minus some. Found here are hundreds of thousands of clones, more than 70% of them singletons; the top ten hold over 1%. The sequencing sample was made of peripheral blood. These receptors came from a middle-aged man with acute or convalescent COVID-19.

This clone was detected once. V gene TRBV28 combines with J gene TRBJ2-1, with D hard to call. CDR3 length equals 12 residues. The germline V gene has CDR1 MDHEN and CDR2 SYDVKM. V was shortened by 6 bases and J by 6 bases, with 9 bases between the two germline ends. The DNA of the CDR3 is TGTGCCAGCAGCCCCAGTGGCAATGAGCAGTTCTTC. This encodes CASSPSGNEQFF.

The rearrangement links TRBV30 to TRBJ2-3; 10 bases map to TRBD1. The CDR3 length is 12 residues. CDR1 GTSNPN and CDR2 SVGIG come from the germline V gene (reference sequence). Germline trimming cut 8 bases from V and 6 bases from J; bases unmatched to any gene: 5. The CDR3 DNA reads TGTGCCGGGGGGGACAGGGGTGATACGCAGTATTTT. Translating it yields CAGGDRGDTQYF.

The chain joins TRBV9 to TRBJ2-1; possible D gene TRBD2, 5 bases. In germline, CDR1 is SGDLS, CDR2 YYNGEE. The V gene lost 0 bases and the J gene lost 5 bases, with 15 bases spanning the gap. This CDR3 has 16 residues. The chain's CDR3 is CASSVEDWRVDNEQFF. The CDR3 DNA sequence: TGTGCCAGCAGCGTAGAGGACTGGCGCGTGGACAATGAGCAGTTCTTC. The full variable domain, completed using reference TRBV9 and TRBJ2-1, is DSGVTQTPKHLITATGQRVTLRCSPRSGDLSVYWYQQSLDQGLQFLIQYYNGEERAKGNILERFSAQQFPDLHSELNLSSLELGDSALYFCASSVEDWRVDNEQFFGPGTRLTVL.

V and J are TRBV19 and TRBJ1-1, with TRBD1 matching over 8 bases. This CDR3 region has 17 residues. In germline, CDR1 is LNHDA, CDR2 SQIVND (reference sequence). The V segment lost 4 bases and the J segment 4 bases; nucleotides outside the gene matches: 14. The DNA for the CDR3 is TGTGCCAGTAGTAGAAAGGTCAGGGGGCGATCCGTCACTGAAGCTTTCTTT. It yields the protein CASSRKVRGRSVTEAFF.

This rearrangement joins TRBV5-1 to TRBJ1-1; the D gene is possibly TRBD1 (6 bases). The germline V gene encodes CDR1 SGHRS and CDR2 YFSETQ. This CDR3 has 15 residues. The germline V and J ends were trimmed by 3 bases and 2 bases, with 14 bases remaining between them. The CDR3 loop reads CASSWGHQGNTEAFF. DNA of the CDR3: TGCGCCAGCAGCTGGGGACACCAAGGAAACACTGAAGCTTTCTTT.

This chain joins TRBV2 and TRBJ1-4; TRBD1 aligns across 9 bases. This CDR3 comprises 14 residues. Germline V gene sequence: CDR1 SNHLY, CDR2 FYNNEI. V trimming: 6 bases; J trimming: 8 bases; junction bases outside the gene matches: 7. CDR3 coding DNA: TGTGCCAGCAGCCGGGGACAGGGAAAGGAAAAACTGTTTTTT. It encodes CASSRGQGKEKLFF.

The chain couples TRBV5-3 to TRBJ2-5, with D perhaps matching TRBD1 (6 bases). TRBV5-3 has ORF status, its function being uncertain. The CDR3 length is 15 residues. Trimming took 6 bases from V and 4 from J, leaving 19 bases between them. The CDR3, as DNA: TGTGCCAGAAACCCCCGGGACACAGAACCAGAGACCCAGTACTTC. This encodes CARNPRDTEPETQYF.

The V gene is TRBV4-3, the J gene TRBJ2-1, with D possibly matching TRBD2 (7 bases). The CDR3 contains 14 residues. Germline V gene sequence: CDR1 LGHNA, CDR2 YSLEER. V lost 4 bases and J lost 3, with 10 bases in between. CDR3 residues: CASSRRGGYNEQFF. CDR3 bases: TGCGCCAGCAGCCGGAGGGGGGGCTACAATGAGCAGTTCTTC.

The J gene is TRBJ2-7, the V gene TRBV7-9, with 8 bases identical to TRBD2. Per the germline V gene, CDR1 is SEHNR and CDR2 is FQNEAQ (reference sequence). Germline trimming cut 1 base from V and 3 bases from J; bases unmatched to any gene: 5. The CDR3 is 15 amino acids. CDR3 loop: CASSLGAGVVYEQYF. The CDR3 region has the DNA TGTGCCAGCAGCTTAGGAGCGGGAGTGGTCTACGAGCAGTACTTC. Full variable domain (rest looked up from reference TRBV7-9 and TRBJ2-7): DTGVSQNPRHKITKRGQNVTFRCDPISEHNRLYWYRQTLGQGPEFLTYFQNEAQLEKSRLLSDRFSAERPKGSFSTLEIQRTEQGDSAMYLCASSLGAGVVYEQYFGPGTRLTVT.

Turning to this clone: Because the CDR3's place on the DNA is in doubt, the DNA is left out and the CDR3 is given as listed by TCRdb. The gene calls are TRBV2 and TRBJ2-7; the table's D gene call, TRBD1, was not cross checked with the DNA. CDR1 and CDR2 (germline): SNHLY, FYNNEI. Both ends counted, the CDR3 spans 14 residues. CDR3: CASILEQGSYEQYF.

V gene TRBV20-1 combines with J gene TRBJ2-1; D unresolved. Trimming shortened V by 3 bases and J by 11 bases, and 11 bases separated the two germline ends. This CDR3 has 11 amino acids. Germline V gene sequence: CDR1 DFQATT, CDR2 SNEGSKA (reference sequence). The CDR3 DNA follows: TGCAGTGCTAGTTCGCCCCCTAAGCAGTTCTTC. Its protein product is CSASSPPKQFF.